These 4 T cell receptor beta chains came from one sample sequenced in a study of T cell changes during pregnancy in multiple sclerosis. Profiling relied on immunoSEQ multiplex PCR, and the TCRdb table lists in-frame clones only, not all of them. The sample holds some 100,000 clones, about nine tenths seen once. The sample here was peripheral blood, taken in the second trimester of pregnancy. These receptors all stem from a female donor with multiple sclerosis, enrolled in a pregnancy study.

The V and J genes are TRBV7-9 and TRBJ2-4; 9 nucleotides line up with TRBD1. V was clipped by 5 bases and J by 6 bases; unmatched bases: 8. Germline V CDR1 and CDR2: SEHNR, FQNEAQ (reference sequence). The CDR3 length is 15 residues. The CDR3 region has the DNA TGTGCCAGCAGCCCACCCGTGGGACAGGGAAACATTCAGTACTTC. Encoded protein: CASSPPVGQGNIQYF.

The chain combines TRBV30 with TRBJ2-1; 9 bases are a match to TRBD2. Germline V CDR1 and CDR2: GTSNPN, SVGIG (reference sequence). Trimming at V came to 0 bases and at J to 9 bases, leaving 3 bases not matched to a gene. The CDR3 spans 13 residues. This CDR3 reads CAWSVQAGGEQFF. In nucleotides, the CDR3 is TGTGCCTGGAGTGTACAAGCGGGGGGTGAGCAGTTCTTC. The whole variable domain, remainder taken from reference TRBV30 and TRBJ2-1, is SQTIHQWPATLVQPVGSPLSLECTVEGTSNPNLYWYRQAAGRGLQLLFYSVGIGQISSEVPQNLSASRPQDRQFILSSKKLLLSDSGFYLCAWSVQAGGEQFFGPGTRLTVL.

In this sample, this clone turned up once. The rearrangement links TRBV19 to TRBJ2-5; the match to TRBD1 covers 7 bases. The CDR3 length is 15 residues. J was trimmed by 3 bases and V by 1 base; bases with no gene match: 5. Germline lookup yields CDR1 LNHDA and CDR2 SQIVND (reference sequence). CDR3 sequence: CASSIGGTAKETQYF. In nucleotides, the CDR3 is TGTGCCAGTAGTATAGGGGGGACAGCCAAAGAGACCCAGTACTTC.

The chain carries TRBV6-1 and TRBJ2-7; D unresolved. CDR1 MNHNS and CDR2 SASEGT come from the germline V gene. Trimming took 5 bases from V and 3 from J, leaving 5 bases between them. This CDR3 is 11 amino acids long. The CDR3 region is CASSPYYEQYF. CDR3 nucleotides: TGTGCCAGCAGTCCCTACTACGAGCAGTACTTC.